This TCR beta chain emerged from a study of blood T cell repertoires in COVID-19. Overall study context: Sources were T cells, B-cell-depleted T cells, or PBMCs; the material itself was cDNA or gDNA.

Trimming removed 6 bases at V and 2 bases at J, with 13 bases between. This CDR3 has 15 amino acids. Germline V gene lookup returns CDR1 SGHTA and CDR2 FQGTGA. Individuals aged roughly 18 to 95 years were recruited from 24 US areas. Sequencing used immunoSEQ multiplex PCR; TCRdb keeps in-frame clones, though not all of them. Among 350,000 to 400,000 clones listed, 80% to 95% were seen once. The sequence was collected from a middle-aged woman who had been exposed to COVID-19. The V and J genes are TRBV7-3 and TRBJ2-2, with TRBD2 as a possible D gene (5 bases). Sequenced sample: PBMCs or T cells enriched from blood (not recorded which). The DNA of the CDR3 is TGTGCCAGCAGTTGGACGGGATCCAACACCGGGGAGCTGTTTTTT. This codes for CASSWTGSNTGELFF. The full variable domain, in which reference TRBV7-3 and TRBJ2-2 provide the parts outside the CDR3, is GAGVSQTPSNKVTEKGKYVELRCDPISGHTALYWYRQSLGQGPEFLIYFQGTGAADDSGLPNDRFFAVRPEGSVSTLKIQRTERGDSAVYLCASSWTGSNTGELFFGEGSRLTVL.